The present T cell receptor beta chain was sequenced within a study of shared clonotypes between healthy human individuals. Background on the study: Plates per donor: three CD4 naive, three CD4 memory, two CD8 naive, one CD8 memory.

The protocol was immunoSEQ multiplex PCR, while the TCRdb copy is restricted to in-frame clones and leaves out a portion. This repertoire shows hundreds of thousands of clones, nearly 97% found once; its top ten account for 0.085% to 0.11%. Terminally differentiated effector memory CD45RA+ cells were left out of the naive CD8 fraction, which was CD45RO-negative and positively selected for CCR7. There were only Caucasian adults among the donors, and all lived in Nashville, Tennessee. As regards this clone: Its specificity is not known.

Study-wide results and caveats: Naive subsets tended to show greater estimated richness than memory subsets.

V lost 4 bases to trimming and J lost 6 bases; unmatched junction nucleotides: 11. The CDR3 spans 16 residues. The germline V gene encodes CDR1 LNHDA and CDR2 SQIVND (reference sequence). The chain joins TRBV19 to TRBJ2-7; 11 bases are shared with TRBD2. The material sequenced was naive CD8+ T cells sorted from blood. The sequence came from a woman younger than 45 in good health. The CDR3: CASSKTSGIPGTEQYF. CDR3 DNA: TGTGCCAGTAGTAAGACTAGCGGGATTCCGGGTACCGAGCAGTACTTC.